A single sample is the source of the 26 T cell receptor beta chains below, sequenced in a study of blood T cell repertoires in COVID-19. Only in-frame clones appear in the TCRdb table, and some are missing; sequencing was by immunoSEQ multiplex PCR. The profile shows some 80,000 clones, approximately 80% of them singletons. Input material: peripheral blood. All receptors come from a human donor in a cohort sampled during active COVID-19.

The chain couples TRBV5-4 to TRBJ2-1, with 8 bases that match TRBD2. CDR1 is SGHNT, CDR2 YYREEE, per germline (reference sequence). The length of the CDR3 is 16 residues. With V trimmed by 4 bases and J by 10 bases, 16 bases remained unmatched. CDR3 bases: TGTGCCAGCAGCCTCATCCCGGGACTAGGGTCCCAAGAGCAGTTCTTC. Translated, it gives CASSLIPGLGSQEQFF.

V and J are TRBV19 and TRBJ2-5; 12 nucleotides match TRBD2. Looked up from germline, CDR1 is LNHDA and CDR2 is SQIVND (reference sequence). Trimming removed 8 bases from V and 3 bases from J; junction bases left unmatched: 13. The CDR3 has 17 amino acids. CDR3: CASRKVPLAGGKETQYF. As DNA, the CDR3 is TGTGCCAGTCGGAAAGTCCCGCTAGCGGGAGGGAAAGAGACCCAGTACTTC.

This chain connects TRBV11-2 to TRBJ2-1; no clear D. V was clipped by 3 bases and J by 5 bases, with 2 bases between them. This CDR3 is built from 11 residues. Germline values: CDR1 SGHAT, CDR2 FQNNGV. CDR3 nucleotides: TGTGCCAGCAGCTTCAACAATGAGCAGTTCTTC. Its translation is CASSFNNEQFF. The entire variable domain, with the rest obtained from reference TRBV11-2 and TRBJ2-1, is as follows: EAGVAQSPRYKIIEKRQSVAFWCNPISGHATLYWYQQILGQGPKLLIQFQNNGVVDDSQLPKDRFSAERLKGVDSTLKIQPAKLEDSAVYLCASSFNNEQFFGPGTRLTVL.

The V call is TRBV1, the J call TRBJ2-1; the table calls TRBD2, which could not be checked here. TRBV1 is designated a pseudogene. The length of the CDR3 is 14 residues. In DNA form, the CDR3 reads TGCACCAGCAGCCTACCTAGCGGGAGGAATGAGCAGTTCTTC. Amino acids: CTSSLPSGRNEQFF.

The chain couples TRBV19 to TRBJ2-3; 10 bases match TRBD2. Germline values: CDR1 LNHDA, CDR2 SQIVND (reference sequence). V lost 4 bases, J lost 6 bases, and 13 bases stayed unmatched. CDR3 size: 17 residues. CDR3 protein: CASSTPLGSGGTDTQYF. In DNA form, the CDR3 reads TGTGCCAGTAGTACCCCATTGGGTAGCGGGGGGACGGATACGCAGTATTTT.

V usage is TRBV5-1 and J usage is TRBJ2-2; 10 nucleotides align to TRBD2. The CDR3 runs 16 residues. J gave up 7 bases and V 4 bases, and 10 bases lay outside the gene matches. Germline-derived CDR1 and CDR2 are SGHRS and YFSETQ. The CDR3 DNA reads TGCGCCAGCAGCCCGGAAGCGGGAGGGACGGTCGGGGAGCTGTTTTTT. Protein sequence: CASSPEAGGTVGELFF.

The chain couples TRBV12-3 or TRBV12-4 to TRBJ1-1; 7 bases are shared with TRBD1. V dropped 3 bases and J dropped 5; count of bases not matched to a gene: 3. The CDR3 runs to 13 residues. CDR3 coding DNA: TGTGCCAGCAGTTTGCAGGGGGGAACTGAAGCTTTCTTT. Its protein is CASSLQGGTEAFF.

This sequence joins TRBV9 and TRBJ2-1; no clear D gene. V was trimmed by 0 bases and J by 7 bases, leaving 8 bases between them. The CDR3 loop spans 13 amino acids. CDR1 and CDR2 (germline): SGDLS, YYNGEE. CDR3 nucleotides: TGTGCCAGCAGCGTAGATATAGAAAATGAGCAGTTCTTC. Its protein product is CASSVDIENEQFF.

The chain is built from TRBV10-3 and TRBJ2-1, with D perhaps TRBD1 (6 bases). The CDR3 totals 15 residues. Germline CDR1 and CDR2: ENHRY and SYGVKD. V was clipped by 0 bases and J by 8 bases, with 14 bases between them. CDR3 sequence (DNA): TGTGCCATCAGTGAGTCGGGTGGTTCAGGGGATGAGCAGTTCTTC. Protein sequence: CAISESGGSGDEQFF.

The chain joins TRBV3-1 (or the pseudogene TRBV3-2) to TRBJ2-1; D possibly corresponds to TRBD1 (5 bases). In germline, CDR1 is LGHDT, CDR2 YNNKEL (reference sequence). V was pared by 4 bases and J by 8 bases, with 21 bases between. CDR3 length equals 16 residues. This CDR3 reads CASSPTGLGPVHEQFF. In nucleotides, the CDR3 is TGTGCCAGCAGCCCCACAGGCCTAGGACCGGTTCATGAGCAGTTCTTC.

The gene calls are TRBV5-4 and TRBJ2-5; 7 bases agree with TRBD1. Losses at the gene ends were 5 bases for V and 2 bases for J; bases not matched to a gene: 3. CDR3 length equals 13 residues. The germline gives CDR1 SGHNT, CDR2 YYREEE (reference sequence). CDR3 bases: TGTGCCAGCAGATTGACAGGGCAAGAGACCCAGTACTTC. It codes for CASRLTGQETQYF. Full variable domain (rest looked up from reference TRBV5-4 and TRBJ2-5): ETGVTQSPTHLIKTRGQQVTLRCSSQSGHNTVSWYQQALGQGPQFIFQYYREEENGRGNFPPRFSGLQFPNYSSELNVNALELDDSALYLCASRLTGQETQYFGPGTRLLVL.

The table lists this clone with a few counts. V is TRBV18 and J is TRBJ1-1; weak D call: TRBD1 (5 bases). This CDR3 spans 13 amino acids. Germline V CDR1 and CDR2: KGHSH, LQKENI. The V end was cut by 3 bases, the J end by 3 bases, with 8 bases between. DNA for the CDR3: TGTGCCAGCTCACCGCAGACAGACACTGAAGCTTTCTTT. Amino acids: CASSPQTDTEAFF.

The sample holds a few counts of this clone. This rearrangement joins TRBV19 to TRBJ1-5; 8 nucleotides agree with TRBD1. The V gene's germline CDR1 is LNHDA and CDR2 SQIVND (reference sequence). The length of the CDR3 is 17 residues. Unmatched junction bases numbered 13, after V lost 9 bases and J lost 0 bases. The CDR3 loop reads CASSEGTGGYSNQPQHF. The CDR3 DNA reads as TGTGCCAGCTCCGAGGGCACAGGGGGATATAGCAATCAGCCCCAGCATTTT.

The chain has TRBV6-1 and TRBJ1-1; D may be TRBD1 (6 bases). Looked up from germline, CDR1 is MNHNS and CDR2 is SASEGT. This CDR3 comprises 15 residues. V lost 1 base and J 3 bases, leaving 12 bases between the germline ends. CDR3 sequence (DNA): TGTGCCAGCAGTGAAGGGCGGGGGGCGGACACTGAAGCTTTCTTT. Amino acid sequence: CASSEGRGADTEAFF.

In its sample, this clone was seen a few times. The V gene is TRBV29-1, the J gene TRBJ2-3; no clear D. The V gene's germline CDR1 is SQVTM and CDR2 ANQGSEA. Trimming cost V 4 bases and J 1 base, with 12 bases left between them. CDR3 size: 14 residues. The CDR3 DNA is TGCAGCGTTGCCCTATTGGCGGGCACAGATACGCAGTATTTT. Amino acids: CSVALLAGTDTQYF.

The chain is built from TRBV7-3 and TRBJ2-2; 8 positions match TRBD1. V lost 5 bases and J lost 6; bases outside the gene matches: 14. In germline, CDR1 is SGHTA, CDR2 FQGTGA. This CDR3 spans 17 amino acids. The CDR3 bases are TGTGCCAGCAGCGCCCTCGACAGGGGTGGTTTCCCCGGGGAGCTGTTTTTT. Residues: CASSALDRGGFPGELFF.

The rearrangement uses TRBV5-5 and TRBJ1-1; D is possibly TRBD1 (6 bases). V was shortened by 4 bases and J by 5 bases, with 18 bases between the two germline ends. This CDR3 has 15 amino acids. Germline assignment: CDR1 SGHKS and CDR2 YYEKEE (reference sequence). As DNA, the CDR3 is TGTGCCAGCAGCCCAGACACAGGGTTCGGAACTGAAGCTTTCTTT. Translating it yields CASSPDTGFGTEAFF.

The chain links TRBV1 to TRBJ1-5. TRBV1 constitutes a pseudogene. The CDR3 is 15 amino acids. For the CDR3, the DNA is TGCACCAGCAGCCAAGGGCTTGCACGGGGTCAGCCCCAGCATTTT. Protein sequence: CTSSQGLARGQPQHF.

The table lists this clone with a count of one. The rearrangement joins TRBV6-5 to TRBJ1-2; no clear D. The germline CDR1 and CDR2 sequences are MNHEY and SVGAGI. V shed 0 bases and J shed 4 bases, with 9 bases lying between them. This CDR3 has 14 residues. As DNA, the CDR3 is TGTGCCAGCAGTTACTCTGGCACGTCCTATGGCTACACCTTC. Its translation is CASSYSGTSYGYTF.

The chain recombines TRBV23-1 with TRBJ1-1; D not certain. TRBV23-1 is noted as an ORF with a role that remains uncertain. V lost 7 bases to trimming and J lost 1 base, with 16 bases between them. The CDR3 spans 15 residues. The CDR3, as DNA: TGCGCCAGCACCAGGCCGAGCTACGCGAACACTGAAGCTTTCTTT. Amino acids: CASTRPSYANTEAFF.

The chain is built from TRBV20-1 and TRBJ1-5; tentative D call: TRBD1 (5 bases). The CDR3 covers 14 residues. Germline V gives CDR1 DFQATT, CDR2 SNEGSKA (reference sequence). The V end lost 3 bases, the J end lost 5 bases, and 14 bases lay between the germline ends. CDR3 region: CSASRGTGDQPQHF. Written as DNA, the CDR3 is TGCAGTGCTAGTAGGGGAACGGGAGATCAGCCCCAGCATTTT.

The chain joins TRBV6-6 to TRBJ2-3; 10 positions agree with TRBD1. CDR1 is MNHNY, CDR2 SVGAGI, per germline (reference sequence). The CDR3 sequence is 14 residues long. V lost 6 bases to trimming and J lost 5 bases; unmatched junction nucleotides: 5. CDR3 amino acids: CASRRQGAIDTQYF. As DNA, the CDR3 is TGTGCCAGCAGAAGACAGGGGGCGATAGATACGCAGTATTTT.

This chain connects TRBV29-1 to TRBJ2-2, with a possible D match to TRBD2 (7 bases). With 7 bases removed from V and 3 bases from J, the gap between germline ends came to 15 bases. The CDR3 is made up of 14 amino acids. Germline V gene data show CDR1 as SQVTM and CDR2 as ANQGSEA. CDR3 residues: CSGRGGPDTGELFF. The CDR3 nucleotides are TGCAGCGGGAGGGGGGGCCCGGACACCGGGGAGCTGTTTTTT.

This chain joins TRBV5-1 and TRBJ2-1; TRBD2 matches 8 bases. Germline V lookup: CDR1 SGHRS, CDR2 YFSETQ. The trim removed 3 bases at V and 1 base at J, leaving 6 bases unmatched. The CDR3 is made up of 16 amino acids. The DNA for the CDR3 is TGCGCCAGCAGCTCCTTACTAGCGGATTCCTACAATGAGCAGTTCTTC. Translated: CASSSLLADSYNEQFF.

The chain carries TRBV27 and TRBJ2-2; 7 bases are a match to TRBD2. The CDR3 extends over 14 amino acids. Germline values: CDR1 MNHEY, CDR2 SMNVEV (reference sequence). Unmatched junction bases numbered 3, after V lost 8 bases and J lost 0 bases. The CDR3 DNA follows: TGTGCCAGCCGGGGGGACCCGAACACCGGGGAGCTGTTTTTT. It is translated as CASRGDPNTGELFF.

The rearrangement links TRBV19 to TRBJ2-1, with 9 bases fitting TRBD2. The CDR3 has 15 residues. Trimming cost V 2 bases and J 4 bases; bases outside gene matches: 3. The germline gives CDR1 LNHDA, CDR2 SQIVND (reference sequence). The CDR3 DNA reads as TGTGCCAGTAGTATAAATAGCGGGAGATACAATGAGCAGTTCTTC. Residues: CASSINSGRYNEQFF.